One and the same sample provided the 27 T cell receptor beta chains below, sequenced in a study of cytomegalovirus exposure and HLA in healthy donors. The PCR made use of 60 Vbeta and 13 Jbeta primers. Produced via immunoSEQ multiplex PCR; TCRdb's table is partial and in-frame only. The table lists 120,000 to 150,000 clones, around 82% of them singletons, with about 6.8% in the top ten. Sequencing was done on a sample of PBMCs. The source of these receptors is a man aged 35 to 55 in good health and CMV-seropositive.

The V call is TRBV29-1, the J call TRBJ1-4, with D unclear. Germline CDR1 SQVTM, CDR2 ANQGSEA. The CDR3 length is 14 residues. Trimming pared 6 bases from V and 0 bases from J, leaving 11 bases between. CDR3 protein: CSVPRGATNEKLFF. The CDR3 DNA reads TGCAGCGTCCCGCGGGGTGCAACTAATGAAAAACTGTTTTTT.

V and J are TRBV11-2 and TRBJ2-1, with no clear D. Trimming pared 9 bases from V and 9 bases from J, leaving 21 bases between. Germline V gene lookup returns CDR1 SGHAT and CDR2 FQNNGV. This CDR3 spans 14 amino acids. CDR3 DNA: TGTGCCAGTGTGATCCATAACTTTCCGGGTGAGCAGTTCTTC. Its translation: CASVIHNFPGEQFF.

This clone was counted a few times. The rearrangement links TRBV5-1 to TRBJ1-1; TRBD1 matches 9 bases. The CDR3 length is 15 residues. Germline V gene lookup returns CDR1 SGHRS and CDR2 YFSETQ. Trimming cost V 4 bases and J 3 bases; bases outside gene matches: 7. CDR3 residues: CASSVQGATDTEAFF. The CDR3 nucleotides read TGCGCCAGCAGCGTACAGGGGGCTACGGACACTGAAGCTTTCTTT.

This clone occurred once. The chain couples TRBV6-4 to TRBJ2-2; the D gene is possibly TRBD2 (6 bases). The length of the CDR3 is 16 residues. V shed 0 bases and J shed 0 bases, with 8 bases lying between them. CDR1 is MRHNA and CDR2 is SNTAGT in the germline V gene. The CDR3 DNA reads TGTGCCAGCAGTGACTCCCGGGGGTCGAACACCGGGGAGCTGTTTTTT. This encodes CASSDSRGSNTGELFF.

The chain employs TRBV19 and TRBJ1-2, with 10 bases lining up with TRBD1. From germline, CDR1 is LNHDA and CDR2 SQIVND (reference sequence). CDR3 length equals 14 residues. V trimming: 6 bases; J trimming: 2 bases; junction bases outside the gene matches: 3. The CDR3 is CASRATGGNYGYTF. The CDR3 DNA sequence: TGTGCCAGTAGAGCGACAGGGGGCAACTATGGCTACACCTTC.

For this clone: The sample contains more than one DNA sequence encoding this CDR3. This chain joins TRBV12-5 and TRBJ2-7; D gene ambiguous. Trimming stripped 5 bases from V and 4 bases from J, with 9 bases between. CDR1 LGHNT and CDR2 FRNRAP come from the germline V gene. CDR3 length equals 12 residues. The CDR3 DNA reads TGTGCTAGTGGTCCCAATTTTTACGAGCAGTACTTC. Encoded protein: CASGPNFYEQYF.

The CDR3 protein is CAISGDFNQPQHF. CDR3 sequence (DNA): TGTGCCATCAGTGGAGACTTCAATCAGCCCCAGCATTTT. The chain links TRBV10-3 to TRBJ1-5; D gene uncertain. This CDR3 is built from 13 residues. CDR1 is ENHRY and CDR2 is SYGVKD in the germline V gene. With 4 bases removed from V and 3 bases from J, the gap between germline ends came to 7 bases.

This chain links TRBV27 with TRBJ2-7; 10 nucleotides align to TRBD1. Germline V gene lookup returns CDR1 MNHEY and CDR2 SMNVEV (reference sequence). CDR3 length equals 23 residues. With V trimmed by 4 bases and J by 4 bases, 31 bases remained unmatched. The CDR3 is CASSSRGQGLRHSQKTLSYEQYF. The CDR3 DNA reads TGTGCCAGCAGTTCGCGGGGACAGGGGTTGCGGCACTCCCAGAAGACTTTATCTTACGAGCAGTACTTC.

This clone was observed a single time. This chain joins TRBV7-2 and TRBJ2-5; D remains unclear. Germline lookup yields CDR1 SGHTA and CDR2 FQGNSA. Trimming shortened V by 5 bases and J by 4 bases, and 8 bases separated the two germline ends. The CDR3 contains 12 residues. The CDR3 here is CASSLRVETQYF. The CDR3 DNA follows: TGTGCCAGCAGCCTCCGCGTAGAGACCCAGTACTTC.

This clone has just a few counts. The gene calls are TRBV5-4 and TRBJ2-1; 11 nucleotides match TRBD1. The J segment lost 7 bases and the V segment lost 4 bases, leaving 7 bases of the junction unmatched. The CDR3 is 15 amino acids. Germline CDR1 and CDR2: SGHNT and YYREEE (reference sequence). As DNA, the CDR3 is TGTGCCAGCAGCACGGGACAGGGGGAGGCGAATGAGCAGTTCTTC. It specifies CASSTGQGEANEQFF.

The chain combines TRBV6-5 with TRBJ2-7; D uncertain. The CDR3 sequence is 13 residues long. In germline, CDR1 is MNHEY, CDR2 SVGAGI. The ends were cut back, 0 bases at V and 3 bases at J, with 6 bases in the middle. The CDR3 sequence: CASSYSTSYEQYF. Written as DNA, the CDR3 is TGTGCCAGCAGTTACTCCACAAGCTACGAGCAGTACTTC.

CDR3: CAWSVQEGQPQHF. The DNA of the CDR3 is TGTGCCTGGAGTGTACAGGAAGGGCAGCCCCAGCATTTT. The chain has TRBV30 and TRBJ1-5, with a weak D call TRBD1 (5 bases). CDR1 and CDR2 (germline): GTSNPN, SVGIG (reference sequence). The ends were cut back, 0 bases at V and 7 bases at J, with 10 bases in the middle. The CDR3 has 13 amino acids.

This chain uses TRBV19 with TRBJ2-5; the D gene is possibly TRBD2 (6 bases). V was clipped by 5 bases and J by 4 bases, with 14 bases between them. Germline loops: CDR1 LNHDA, CDR2 SQIVND (reference sequence). The CDR3 totals 14 residues. The CDR3 DNA is TGTGCCAGTAGTCCAGCAGGAGGGGTAGAGACCCAGTACTTC. This encodes CASSPAGGVETQYF.

In this sample, this clone turned up a few times. The gene calls are TRBV5-1 and TRBJ1-1, with 11 bases aligning to TRBD1. Trimming cost V 4 bases and J 6 bases; bases outside gene matches: 8. The germline CDR1 and CDR2 sequences are SGHRS and YFSETQ. This CDR3 comprises 15 residues. CDR3 sequence reads: CASSGWTGGISEAFF. CDR3 in DNA: TGCGCCAGCAGCGGATGGACAGGGGGCATCTCTGAAGCTTTCTTT. The variable domain in full, completed from reference TRBV5-1 and TRBJ1-1, reads KAGVTQTPRYLIKTRGQQVTLSCSPISGHRSVSWYQQTPGQGLQFLFEYFSETQRNKGNFPGRFSGRQFSNSRSEMNVSTLELGDSALYLCASSGWTGGISEAFFGQGTRLTVV.

The chain carries TRBV4-2 and TRBJ1-2; 9 bases match TRBD1. The CDR3 has 18 amino acids. V lost 4 bases to trimming and J lost 4 bases; unmatched junction nucleotides: 16. Per germline, CDR1 LGHNA and CDR2 YNFKEQ. CDR3 loop: CASSPLGQGNILSYGYTF. CDR3 DNA sequence: TGTGCCAGCAGCCCCCTGGGACAGGGTAATATCCTCAGCTATGGCTACACCTTC.

The chain carries TRBV7-2 and TRBJ2-5, with D hard to call. The length of the CDR3 is 14 residues. Germline V gives CDR1 SGHTA, CDR2 FQGNSA. The V and J ends lost 3 bases and 5 bases respectively, with 13 bases between them. In DNA form, the CDR3 reads TGTGCCAGCAGCTTGGGTCAGAGGAAGGAGACCCAGTACTTC. Its protein product is CASSLGQRKETQYF.

The chain combines TRBV6-6 with TRBJ2-7; TRBD2 is a possible D gene (5 bases). Germline lookup yields CDR1 MNHNY and CDR2 SVGAGI (reference sequence). The CDR3 is 12 amino acids. Between the trimmed V and J ends, which lost 5 bases and 4 bases, there was a span of 9 bases. CDR3 protein: CASSHGEYEQYF. The DNA for the CDR3 is TGTGCCAGCAGTCACGGGGAATACGAGCAGTACTTC.

J is TRBJ2-7 and V is TRBV5-1; D is perhaps TRBD2 (5 bases). The CDR3 has 14 amino acids. CDR1 and CDR2 (germline): SGHRS, YFSETQ. The V and J ends lost 0 bases and 3 bases respectively, with 10 bases between them. CDR3 sequence reads: CASSLGSGNYEQYF. The CDR3 coding sequence is TGCGCCAGCAGCTTGGGTTCGGGGAACTACGAGCAGTACTTC.

The chain employs TRBV6-6 and TRBJ1-2; tentatively, D is TRBD1 (6 bases). This CDR3 contains 16 residues. Germline-derived CDR1 and CDR2 are MNHNY and SVGAGI (reference sequence). The V end lost 0 bases, the J end lost 1 base, and 12 bases lay between the germline ends. Written as DNA, the CDR3 is TGTGCCAGCAGTTACTCGCGGACAGAGCTTAACTATGGCTACACCTTC. This gives the protein CASSYSRTELNYGYTF.

The V gene is TRBV5-4, the J gene TRBJ1-6; 9 bases agree with TRBD1. Germline lookup yields CDR1 SGHNT and CDR2 YYREEE (reference sequence). The CDR3 sequence is 15 residues long. The V and J ends lost 4 bases and 7 bases, in that order; junction bases with no gene match: 6. The CDR3 DNA reads TGTGCCAGCAGCCTACAGGGGGCGGGAAATTCACCCCTCCACTTT. Protein product: CASSLQGAGNSPLHF.

CDR3 coding DNA: TGTGCCAGCTCATCTATAGGGGAATCCTACGAGCAGTACTTC. Protein sequence: CASSSIGESYEQYF. The chain has TRBV18 and TRBJ2-7, with a tentative D call TRBD1 (5 bases). The germline gives CDR1 KGHSH, CDR2 LQKENI. This CDR3 has 14 amino acids. Between the trimmed V and J ends, which lost 5 bases and 1 base, there was a span of 12 bases. Complete variable domain (other parts from reference TRBV18 and TRBJ2-7): NAGVMQNPRHLVRRRGQEARLRCSPMKGHSHVYWYRQLPEEGLKFMVYLQKENIIDESGMPKERFSAEFPKEGPSILRIQQVVRGDSAAYFCASSSIGESYEQYFGPGTRLTVT.

CDR3 DNA sequence: TGCAGCGCCGTGACAGGGTTCAATGAGCAGTTCTTC. Its translation is CSAVTGFNEQFF. This chain links TRBV29-1 with TRBJ2-1, with 7 bases that match TRBD1. This CDR3 contains 12 residues. The V and J ends lost 7 bases and 6 bases, in that order; junction bases with no gene match: 6. The V gene's germline CDR1 is SQVTM and CDR2 ANQGSEA.

The V gene is TRBV19, the J gene TRBJ2-7, with a weak D call TRBD1 (6 bases). CDR1 and CDR2 from the germline V gene are LNHDA and SQIVND (reference sequence). The CDR3 contains 13 residues. V lost 5 bases and J 4 bases, leaving 12 bases between the germline ends. The CDR3 DNA sequence: TGTGCCAGTAGTCCAGGGGAATTGTACGAGCAGTACTTC. Translation: CASSPGELYEQYF. Full variable domain (outside the CDR3, taken from reference TRBV19 and TRBJ2-7): DGGITQSPKYLFRKEGQNVTLSCEQNLNHDAMYWYRQDPGQGLRLIYYSQIVNDFQKGDIAEGYSVSREKKESFPLTVTSAQKNPTAFYLCASSPGELYEQYFGPGTRLTVT.

The V call is TRBV6-6, the J call TRBJ2-3; D call uncertain. Trimming cost V 1 base and J 1 base, with 9 bases left between them. Germline CDR1 and CDR2: MNHNY and SVGAGI (reference sequence). This CDR3 contains 15 residues. The CDR3 sequence is CASSYFGGRTDTQYF. CDR3 sequence (DNA): TGTGCCAGCAGTTACTTTGGCGGCCGCACAGATACGCAGTATTTT.

The rearrangement links TRBV19 to TRBJ1-1; 7 bases map to TRBD1. From germline, CDR1 is LNHDA and CDR2 SQIVND (reference sequence). This CDR3 region has 15 residues. Trimming cost V 7 bases and J 1 base; bases outside gene matches: 9. The CDR3 bases are TGTGCCAGTAAGGGCAAAGGGACAGCGAACACTGAAGCTTTCTTT. The encoded protein is CASKGKGTANTEAFF. Looking up the rest from reference TRBV19 and TRBJ1-1 gives the full variable domain: DGGITQSPKYLFRKEGQNVTLSCEQNLNHDAMYWYRQDPGQGLRLIYYSQIVNDFQKGDIAEGYSVSREKKESFPLTVTSAQKNPTAFYLCASKGKGTANTEAFFGQGTRLTVV.

The V and J genes are TRBV11-2 and TRBJ1-2, with D perhaps TRBD1 (5 bases). Between the trimmed V and J ends, which lost 5 bases and 0 bases, there was a span of 10 bases. The germline CDR1 and CDR2 sequences are SGHAT and FQNNGV. This CDR3 is built from 14 residues. Written as DNA, the CDR3 is TGTGCCAGCAGCCGACTGACAGCTAACTATGGCTACACCTTC. Protein: CASSRLTANYGYTF.

The genes are TRBV5-1 and TRBJ1-2, with 7 bases that match TRBD1. Germline V gene lookup returns CDR1 SGHRS and CDR2 YFSETQ. CDR3 length equals 13 residues. Trimming at V came to 2 bases and at J to 7 bases, leaving 5 bases not matched to a gene. The CDR3 region has the DNA TGCGCCAGCAGCTTCAAACAGGGGTCTGGCTACACCTTC. Its protein is CASSFKQGSGYTF. The variable domain in full, with the rest retrieved from reference TRBV5-1 and TRBJ1-2, is KAGVTQTPRYLIKTRGQQVTLSCSPISGHRSVSWYQQTPGQGLQFLFEYFSETQRNKGNFPGRFSGRQFSNSRSEMNVSTLELGDSALYLCASSFKQGSGYTFGSGTRLTVV.